This TCR beta chain was obtained from a study of shared clonotypes between healthy human individuals (TCRdb year 2020). At the level of the whole study: A couple of women and a few men aged 18 to 49 years were included in the cohort. For each donor, three plates each were used for CD4 naive and CD4 memory, two plates were used for CD8 naive, and one plate was used for CD8 memory. To estimate repertoire size and how much clonotypes are shared between individuals, the study performed deep sequencing of blood TCR repertoires from five healthy adults. To increase sequencing depth and limit assay-specific biases, TCR repertoire library preparation and sequencing were carried out by different laboratories using diverse techniques. Each donor's leukapheresis produced roughly between roughly 0.9 and 8.9 billion PBMCs.

Remarks on this clone: No antigen is known for it. Per-base quality was not reported, and no clone a single base away is much larger than it.

CD8 naive samples consisted of CD45RO-negative cells that were positively selected for CCR7, yielding a CD45RA+CCR7+ population without TemRA cells. Donors were healthy HIV-negative adults with no recently reported acute infections or vaccinations. All donors were Caucasian adults living in Nashville, Tennessee, USA. Blood was obtained by leukapheresis, after which PBMCs were separated by Ficoll-Histopaque density gradient centrifugation and cryopreserved in liquid nitrogen vapor phase. Purity and quantity of every magnetically sorted T cell population were checked by analytical flow cytometry. Each sorted fraction had its genomic DNA isolated and then quantified by UV absorbance on a Nanodrop 2000c. Relative to germline, V is 5 bases shorter and J is 2 bases shorter, with 13 bases between their ends. Measured from the cysteine to the phenylalanine, the CDR3 is 14 residues long. CDR3 DNA only is kept here, 42 bases in frame from base 1. Looking up the germline V gene (reference sequence) yields CDR1 SEHNR and CDR2 FQNEAQ.

What the research found in general, with its limitations: Higher generation probabilities were observed for clonotypes shared by all four sorted-subset donors than for non-shared clonotypes. Pairwise subsampling indicated that sequencing depth was expected to affect the degree of clonotype sharing among donors. Naive subsets generally had larger estimated clonotype richness than memory subsets. Sampling was restricted to blood, and TCR repertoires in tissues likely differ from the TCR repertoires found in blood. Across four donors, around 5.4% of naive CD4, approximately 3.6% of naive CD8, 2.3% of memory CD4, and under 0.45% of memory CD8 clonotypes were shared. Incomplete sequencing was indicated by rarefaction of sorted-subset datasets, despite the large sequencing depth. The small number of donors limited the genetic and exposure-history diversity represented.

Using the deep immunoSEQ assay, multiplex PCR amplified TCR CDR3 regions from genomic DNA. Extracted genomic DNA from each cell subset was spread evenly across all wells of several immunoSEQ 96-well plates, with each plate serving as a replicate. For sorted subsets, approximately 0.2 ug of genomic DNA, equivalent to 25,000 to 35,000 T cell genomes, went into each replicate PCR. The purified libraries were quantified using a Qubit 3.0 fluorometer, sized with a Bioanalyzer 2100, and then quantified again using the KAPA Library Quantification kit. Every immunoSEQ 96-well plate was sequenced on a dedicated single-read 150-cycle Illumina NextSeq 550 flow cell. The authors processed their data as follows. The immunoSEQ output contained only junctional sequences without quality scores, so filtering could not match that applied to full-length reads. Sequences were annotated with PyIR, a Python wrapper for IgBLAST v1.9, using IMGT germline references to assign V/J genes and CDR3. Reads with weak V/J assignments (E-value above 1e-6), missing CDR3, stop codons, out-of-frame junctions, or ambiguous translated residues were removed. V3J clonotypes were defined as sequences sharing an identical inferred V gene, J gene, and CDR3 amino acid sequence. To compute the percentage overlap between repertoires, the number of shared unique clonotypes was divided by the size of the smaller repertoire. Richness of each repertoire was evaluated using RTK rarefaction, the Chao1 estimator, and Recon v2.1 estimates of unobserved clonotypes. For all TCRbeta clonotypes obtained by the gDNA method from a handful of donors, generation probabilities were computed with OLGA. Here the immuneACCESS table is served through TCRdb, limited to in-frame sequences with V and J called. Missing clones are a known gap in these copies; in checked studies unresolved V genes cover under half, and the rest lacks a known reason. That table furnishes V, J and clone size, whereas the DNA furnished D and trimming. The sample has about 2 million clones on record, 85% to 95% of them singletons. The biggest ten clones account for roughly 1% of the sample.

The sequencing sample was made of naive CD8+ T cells sorted from blood. The cell subset or site label, read with the paper, signifies: CD45RA+CCR7+. The sequence joins TRBV7-9 to TRBJ2-7, with the D gene not clear enough to name. This clonotype originated in a man aged 18 to 30 in good health. Here is the DNA: TGTGCCAGCAGCAACTCGGAACACACCTACGAGCAGTACTTC. This translates into CASSNSEHTYEQYF.